This T cell receptor beta chain was found in a study of blood T cell repertoires in COVID-19. About the study: Donors in the United States, Italy and Spain gave samples during acute or convalescent COVID-19.

Patients in Seattle were enrolled during active infection, then followed longitudinally. Profiled with immunoSEQ multiplex PCR; TCRdb holds only in-frame clones, not every one. The profile shows 250,000 to 350,000 clones, about 90% of them singletons. This CDR3 spans 13 amino acids. CDR1 and CDR2 from the germline V gene are SEHNR and FQNEAQ (reference sequence). Between the trimmed V and J ends, which lost 3 bases and 1 base, there was a span of 6 bases. The rearrangement joins TRBV7-9 to TRBJ1-1; D not certain. This TCR was recovered from a woman younger than 45 with COVID-19, enrolled during active disease. Sample: peripheral blood. CDR3 DNA sequence: TGTGCCAGCAGCTTTGCCGGGAACACTGAAGCTTTCTTT. Translating gives CASSFAGNTEAFF.